Shown below are 30 T cell receptor beta chains from a single sample sequenced in a study of technical replicates of blood from several donors (TCRdb year 2017). Library preparation was by the immunoSEQ multiplex PCR assay. TCRdb's version of the immuneACCESS table is confined to in-frame rearrangements and falls short of the full clone set. An unresolved V gene accounts for under half of the shortfall where checked; the remainder is of unknown origin. Here the sample has roughly 80,000 clones; 94% occur a single time. Clones ranked in the top ten supply 0.38% of the sample. Sample: T cells isolated from PBMCs. These receptors originate from a human donor in good health.

The chain recombines TRBV27 with TRBJ2-5; TRBD1 matches at 7 bases. Germline CDR1 is MNHEY and CDR2 is SMNVEV (reference sequence). The V and J ends lost 10 bases and 0 bases, in that order; junction bases with no gene match: 14. The CDR3 length is 16 residues. The CDR3 reads CATIGWTGEYQETQYF. CDR3 in DNA: TGTGCCACCATTGGTTGGACAGGCGAGTACCAAGAGACCCAGTACTTC.

The chain carries TRBV4-1 and TRBJ1-5; 7 positions match TRBD1. The CDR3 contains 15 residues. In germline, CDR1 is MGHRA, CDR2 YSYEKL. The V segment lost 3 bases and the J segment 7 bases; nucleotides outside the gene matches: 9. The CDR3 protein is CASSQVQGSGQPQHF. CDR3 sequence (DNA): TGCGCCAGCAGCCAGGTACAGGGGTCAGGGCAGCCCCAGCATTTT.

This chain joins TRBV6-1 and TRBJ2-3; TRBD2 aligns across 13 bases. Germline-derived CDR1 and CDR2 are MNHNS and SASEGT. J was trimmed by 6 bases and V by 6 bases; bases with no gene match: 6. This CDR3 has 15 amino acids. DNA for the CDR3: TGTGCCAGCAGCGTGGGACTAGCGGGGACCGATACGCAGTATTTT. This encodes CASSVGLAGTDTQYF.

The chain couples TRBV2 to TRBJ1-1; D remains ambiguous. Germline V gene lookup returns CDR1 SNHLY and CDR2 FYNNEI. This CDR3 has 15 amino acids. V was trimmed by 4 bases and J by 0 bases, leaving 12 bases between them. The CDR3 region is CASSGWATMNTEAFF. For the CDR3, the DNA is TGTGCCAGCAGTGGATGGGCCACCATGAACACTGAAGCTTTCTTT.

The chain has TRBV5-1 and TRBJ2-7; TRBD1 agrees at 7 bases. Per the germline V gene, CDR1 is SGHRS and CDR2 is YFSETQ. This CDR3 has 14 residues. V lost 7 bases to trimming and J lost 3 bases; unmatched junction nucleotides: 10. This chain's CDR3 is CASAHGTANYEQYF. The CDR3 bases are TGCGCCAGCGCACACGGGACAGCAAACTACGAGCAGTACTTC.

V gene TRBV2 combines with J gene TRBJ2-5; TRBD2 aligns across 16 bases. Trimming took 10 bases from V and 5 from J; bases not matched to a gene: 7. This CDR3 is built from 15 residues. Germline lookup yields CDR1 SNHLY and CDR2 FYNNEI. The CDR3 nucleotides read TGTGCCACGCCCGGGACTAGCGGGAGGGGTGAGACCCAGTACTTC. It yields the protein CATPGTSGRGETQYF.

V usage is TRBV28 and J usage is TRBJ1-1; D is uncertain. CDR1 MDHEN and CDR2 SYDVKM come from the germline V gene. The CDR3 totals 13 residues. The ends were cut back, 6 bases at V and 0 bases at J, with 8 bases in the middle. This CDR3 reads CASRGNMNTEAFF. The CDR3 DNA follows: TGTGCCAGCAGGGGCAATATGAACACTGAAGCTTTCTTT.

The chain couples TRBV5-1 to TRBJ1-4, with D possibly matching TRBD1 (6 bases). Trimming cost V 0 bases and J 7 bases, with 10 bases left between them. Germline CDR1 is SGHRS and CDR2 is YFSETQ. The CDR3 covers 14 residues. The DNA of the CDR3 is TGCGCCAGCAGCTTGGACAGGGCAGGTGAAAAACTGTTTTTT. The encoded protein is CASSLDRAGEKLFF.

The chain carries TRBV5-6 and TRBJ2-7, with a possible D match to TRBD1 (5 bases). Between the trimmed V and J ends, which lost 2 bases and 5 bases, there was a span of 5 bases. Germline assignment: CDR1 SGHDT and CDR2 YYEEEE. This CDR3 comprises 11 residues. CDR3 DNA: TGTGCCAGCAGCTTAGGGGACGAGCAGTACTTC. Translating gives CASSLGDEQYF.

This sequence joins TRBV6-5 and TRBJ1-1; D might be TRBD1 (6 bases). This CDR3 has 13 amino acids. In germline, CDR1 is MNHEY, CDR2 SVGAGI. Trimming pared 5 bases from V and 0 bases from J, leaving 7 bases between. The chain's CDR3 is CASSGQLNTEAFF. DNA for the CDR3: TGTGCCAGCAGTGGACAGCTGAACACTGAAGCTTTCTTT.

The chain is built from TRBV11-3 and TRBJ2-7; D might be TRBD1 (5 bases). V gave up 0 bases and J gave up 4 bases, with 7 bases separating them. CDR3 length: 13 residues. CDR1 is SGHNT and CDR2 is YENEEA in the germline V gene. In nucleotides, the CDR3 is TGTGCCAGCAGCTTAGAGACAGCTTACGAGCAGTACTTC. Protein sequence: CASSLETAYEQYF.

As regards this clone: Other DNA sequences of this sample code for an identical CDR3. CDR3: CASNRGGTGELFF. The CDR3 nucleotides are TGTGCCAGCAACAGGGGCGGCACCGGGGAGCTGTTTTTT. The V gene is TRBV9, the J gene TRBJ2-2; TRBD1 matches at 7 bases. From germline, CDR1 is SGDLS and CDR2 YYNGEE. The trim removed 6 bases at V and 4 bases at J, leaving 3 bases unmatched. The CDR3 is 13 residues long.

V gene TRBV29-1 combines with J gene TRBJ1-2; 9 bases align to TRBD1. In germline, CDR1 is SQVTM, CDR2 ANQGSEA. V gave up 5 bases and J gave up 2 bases; unmatched junction bases: 12. This CDR3 is 16 amino acids long. In nucleotides, the CDR3 is TGCAGCGTTTATCCCGGGACAGGGCCAACAAACTATGGCTACACCTTC. As protein: CSVYPGTGPTNYGYTF.

DNA of the CDR3: TGTGCCAGCAGTGAAACCCGGGACAGGCACTCCTACAATGAGCAGTTCTTC. Encoded protein: CASSETRDRHSYNEQFF. The rearrangement uses TRBV6-1 and TRBJ2-1; 8 positions agree with TRBD1. CDR3 length equals 17 residues. Germline-derived CDR1 and CDR2 are MNHNS and SASEGT. The J segment lost 0 bases and the V segment lost 2 bases, leaving 6 bases of the junction unmatched.

V usage is TRBV5-1 and J usage is TRBJ1-3, with no clear D. The CDR3 length is 15 residues. Trimming took off 0 bases at V and 0 bases at J, with 7 bases between the two ends. Looked up from germline, CDR1 is SGHRS and CDR2 is YFSETQ. CDR3 amino acids: CASSLETSSGNTIYF. The DNA for the CDR3 is TGCGCCAGCAGCTTGGAGACAAGCTCTGGAAACACCATATATTTT.

V usage is TRBV7-2 and J usage is TRBJ1-5, with D maybe TRBD1 (5 bases). The V and J ends lost 5 bases and 4 bases respectively, with 9 bases between them. This CDR3 is built from 13 residues. Germline-derived CDR1 and CDR2 are SGHTA and FQGNSA. The CDR3 spells CASSPDRNQPQHF. Written as DNA, the CDR3 is TGTGCCAGCAGCCCAGACAGAAATCAGCCCCAGCATTTT.

This rearrangement joins TRBV7-2 to TRBJ2-1; weak D call: TRBD1 (5 bases). The germline V gene has CDR1 SGHTA and CDR2 FQGNSA. CDR3 length: 14 residues. V gave up 3 bases and J gave up 10 bases, with 16 bases separating them. The CDR3 DNA reads TGTGCCAGCAGCTTTGGGGCAGGGTTGGGGGAGCAGTTCTTC. It encodes CASSFGAGLGEQFF.

V usage is TRBV28 and J usage is TRBJ2-7; TRBD1 matches at 11 bases. Germline V lookup: CDR1 MDHEN, CDR2 SYDVKM. This CDR3 has 14 amino acids. Trimming at V came to 8 bases and at J to 4 bases, leaving 7 bases not matched to a gene. Here the CDR3 DNA reads TGTGCCAGCGGTCGGGGGACAGGGGGTTACGAGCAGTACTTC. Amino acid sequence: CASGRGTGGYEQYF.

The chain is built from TRBV5-4 and TRBJ1-2; perhaps TRBD1 as D (5 bases). The CDR3 spans 15 residues. Trimming left V 2 bases short and J 4 bases short, with 15 bases between. Germline CDR1 reads SGHNT; CDR2 reads YYREEE (reference sequence). The CDR3 reads CASSLGSGGTYGYTF. DNA for the CDR3: TGTGCCAGCAGCTTAGGGAGCGGGGGGACCTATGGCTACACCTTC.

The V gene is TRBV7-9, the J gene TRBJ2-5, with D tentatively TRBD1 (5 bases). This CDR3 has 12 residues. V was pared by 6 bases and J by 4 bases, with 9 bases between. Germline lookup yields CDR1 SEHNR and CDR2 FQNEAQ (reference sequence). This chain's CDR3 is CASSHRGETQYF. The CDR3, as DNA: TGTGCCAGCAGTCATAGGGGAGAGACCCAGTACTTC.

V usage is TRBV30 and J usage is TRBJ2-4; 8 bases line up with TRBD2. Germline-derived CDR1 and CDR2 are GTSNPN and SVGIG (reference sequence). This CDR3 spans 18 amino acids. Germline trimming cut 3 bases from V and 3 bases from J; bases unmatched to any gene: 16. This chain's CDR3 is CAWSPIKLREVDKNIQYF. Written as DNA, the CDR3 is TGTGCCTGGAGCCCTATTAAATTGCGGGAGGTAGACAAAAACATTCAGTACTTC.

In regard to this clone: This CDR3 is also generated by other DNA sequences in the sample. The chain combines TRBV6-5 with TRBJ2-2; TRBD1 might be the D (6 bases). Germline V CDR1 and CDR2: MNHEY, SVGAGI. CDR3 length equals 12 residues. Trimming cost V 6 bases and J 4 bases, with 6 bases left between them. The CDR3 nucleotides are TGTGCCAGCAGCAGGGGCACCGGGGAGCTGTTTTTT. Translating it yields CASSRGTGELFF.

This chain links TRBV2 with TRBJ2-1; 8 positions agree with TRBD2. Germline V CDR1 and CDR2: SNHLY, FYNNEI. Trimming took 4 bases from V and 9 from J; bases not matched to a gene: 8. This CDR3 comprises 14 residues. The chain's CDR3 is CASSGIAGRGEQFF. CDR3 bases: TGTGCCAGCAGTGGGATAGCGGGGAGGGGTGAGCAGTTCTTC.

V is TRBV5-1 and J is TRBJ2-7; 9 positions agree with TRBD1. Trimming removed 4 bases from V and 6 bases from J; junction bases left unmatched: 11. There are 15 residues in the CDR3. Germline CDR1 SGHRS, CDR2 YFSETQ. CDR3 nucleotides: TGCGCCAGCAGCGAGAGACCCGGACAGGGGCGCGAGCAGTACTTC. Encoded protein: CASSERPGQGREQYF.

This chain uses TRBV15 with TRBJ2-7, with D possibly matching TRBD1 (5 bases). V was clipped by 3 bases and J by 3 bases, with 12 bases between them. CDR1 is LNHNV and CDR2 is YYDKDF in the germline V gene (reference sequence). CDR3 length: 14 amino acids. CDR3 amino acids: CATSSVQEGYEQYF. In DNA, the CDR3 is TGTGCCACCAGCAGTGTACAGGAAGGCTACGAGCAGTACTTC. Filled out from reference TRBV15 and TRBJ2-7, the complete variable domain reads DAMVIQNPRYQVTQFGKPVTLSCSQTLNHNVMYWYQQKSSQAPKLLFHYYDKDFNNEADTPDNFQSRRPNTSFCFLDIRSPGLGDTAMYLCATSSVQEGYEQYFGPGTRLTVT.

The chain employs TRBV19 and TRBJ2-2, with TRBD2 matching 7 bases. CDR1 is LNHDA, CDR2 SQIVND, per germline (reference sequence). Losses at the gene ends were 7 bases for V and 4 bases for J; bases not matched to a gene: 15. This CDR3 is 17 amino acids long. The CDR3 reads CASIRDGLGLFTGELFF. In DNA, the CDR3 is TGTGCCAGTATCCGGGACGGACTAGGCCTATTCACCGGGGAGCTGTTTTTT.

The chain has TRBV19 and TRBJ2-3; 9 bases match TRBD1. The CDR3 runs 18 residues. Germline V lookup: CDR1 LNHDA, CDR2 SQIVND (reference sequence). Unmatched junction bases numbered 20, after V lost 9 bases and J lost 4 bases. The CDR3 reads CARVDRDRARPWPDTQYF. DNA of the CDR3: TGTGCCAGGGTAGACCGGGACAGGGCCCGTCCCTGGCCAGATACGCAGTATTTT.

This sequence joins TRBV29-1 and TRBJ2-7, with D possibly matching TRBD2 (5 bases). V shed 5 bases and J shed 3 bases, with 14 bases lying between them. Germline CDR1 SQVTM, CDR2 ANQGSEA. This CDR3 region has 13 residues. The CDR3 sequence: CSVHSGLNYEQYF. Written as DNA, the CDR3 is TGCAGCGTTCACAGTGGACTTAACTACGAGCAGTACTTC.

V usage is TRBV15 and J usage is TRBJ2-5, with no clear D. Per germline, CDR1 LNHNV and CDR2 YYDKDF (reference sequence). With 3 bases removed from V and 0 bases from J, the gap between germline ends came to 11 bases. The CDR3 covers 15 residues. CDR3 DNA sequence: TGTGCCACCAGCAGCTCGGTCGACAACCAAGAGACCCAGTACTTC. This codes for CATSSSVDNQETQYF.

The rearrangement joins TRBV5-6 to TRBJ2-1; D may be TRBD2 (5 bases). The CDR3 length is 15 residues. Looked up from germline, CDR1 is SGHDT and CDR2 is YYEEEE. V lost 2 bases, J lost 8 bases, and 17 bases lay in between. The CDR3 protein is CASSFNPGGYDEQFF. The DNA for the CDR3 is TGTGCCAGCAGCTTTAATCCGGGCGGGTATGATGAGCAGTTCTTC.